The clone carrying this T cell receptor beta chain occurred once. These data belong to a study of T cell responses to AZD1222 COVID-19 vaccine. Clones were read by immunoSEQ multiplex PCR, and TCRdb kept only the in-frame ones, dropping some. The table records 95,000 to 110,000 clones, approximately 90% of them present only once. Trimming took off 1 base at V and 3 bases at J, with 10 bases between the two ends. This CDR3 comprises 15 residues. Germline assignment: CDR1 SGHAT and CDR2 FQNNGV. The chain links TRBV11-2 to TRBJ2-1, with no clear D. The sequences come from peripheral blood, collected on day 0 of AZD1222 vaccination. This clonotype was sampled from an adult in good health. This chain's CDR3 is CASSLVETYYNEQFF. In nucleotides, the CDR3 is TGTGCCAGCAGCTTAGTCGAGACTTACTACAATGAGCAGTTCTTC.